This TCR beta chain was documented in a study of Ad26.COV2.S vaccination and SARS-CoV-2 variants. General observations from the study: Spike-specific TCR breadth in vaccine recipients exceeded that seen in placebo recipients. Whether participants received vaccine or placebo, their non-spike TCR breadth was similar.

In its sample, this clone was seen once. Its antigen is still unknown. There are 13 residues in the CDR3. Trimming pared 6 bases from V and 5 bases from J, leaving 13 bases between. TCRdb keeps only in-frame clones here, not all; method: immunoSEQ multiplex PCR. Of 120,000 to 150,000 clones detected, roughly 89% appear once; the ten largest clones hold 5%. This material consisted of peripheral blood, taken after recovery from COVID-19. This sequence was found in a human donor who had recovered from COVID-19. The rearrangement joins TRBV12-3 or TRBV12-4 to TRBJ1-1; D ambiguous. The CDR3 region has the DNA TGTGCCAGCAGCCTGGGCCCGAGGACTGAAGCTTTCTTT. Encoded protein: CASSLGPRTEAFF.